This T cell receptor beta chain was captured by sequencing in a study of blood T cell repertoires in COVID-19. Whole-study context: Acute and convalescent COVID-19 samples came from the United States, Italy and Spain. The analysed material was cDNA or gDNA that came from T cells, B-cell-depleted T cells, or PBMCs.

Per the authors' pipeline: Using reference gene primer amplification, nucleated cell counts were estimated. Method: immunoSEQ multiplex PCR; TCRdb's copy keeps in-frame clones and lacks some. V, J and clone size were drawn from that table, and D and trimming were deduced from the DNA. Of about 200,000 clones listed, 88% are singletons. This CDR3 has 15 residues. Trimming stripped 1 base from V and 2 bases from J, with 9 bases between. Germline lookup yields CDR1 SEHNR and CDR2 FQNEAQ (reference sequence). Sequenced sample: peripheral blood. The rearrangement links TRBV7-9 to TRBJ2-1; no clear D. This TCR was sampled from a man younger than 35 with active or convalescent COVID-19. CDR3 sequence: CASSLGSRTYNEQFF. As DNA, the CDR3 is TGTGCCAGCAGCTTAGGGTCTAGAACCTACAATGAGCAGTTCTTC.